This T cell receptor beta chain was sequenced in a study of beta chain features in type 1 diabetes. Broader study findings: Lower insertion and higher deletion counts appeared at VDJ junctions in type 1 diabetes patients.

Expressed TCRB transcripts were sequenced because the isolated RNA had all been reverse transcribed beforehand. The assay was immunoSEQ multiplex PCR, and TCRdb's table has in-frame clones only and misses some. The sample has over 150,000 clones, about 13% seen once. Germline CDR1 is MNHNY and CDR2 is SVGAGI (reference sequence). J gave up 4 bases and V 4 bases, and 7 bases lay outside the gene matches. The CDR3 runs to 15 residues. This clone occurred a few times. Its specificity is not known. CD45RO/CCR7/CD25/CD127/CD95/CD27 sorting isolated CD4+ naive, central memory, regulatory and stem cell-like memory cells.

The source material was central memory CD4+ T cells from blood. The clonotype was recovered from a woman aged 18 to 35 in good health. The rearrangement joins TRBV6-6 to TRBJ1-2, with 9 bases lining up with TRBD1. The CDR3, as DNA: TGTGCCAGCAGTTCCCCGACAGGGGGTAGCTATGGCTACACCTTC. Protein sequence: CASSSPTGGSYGYTF.